This T cell receptor (beta chain) was sequenced during a study of blood T cells in healthy people across ages. Study context: Researchers report that template switching captured about one barcoded beta molecule per two T cells.

Researchers collected approximately 9.5 milliliters of peripheral blood from every single donor. Points on this clonotype: The antigen is undetermined.

CDR1 and CDR2 from the germline V gene are SGHTA and FQGNSA. This CDR3 comprises 17 residues. Unmatched junction bases numbered 12, after V lost 3 bases and J lost 8 bases. Regarding the study as a whole: When one million T cells were used, diversity estimates were thought to be underestimates.

The use of a sample-barcoded 5' primer and a J-beta primer mix characterized a second PCR of roughly 7 to 12 cycles. Each cDNA molecule, via a template-switch adaptor with 12 random nucleotides, was tagged. Each CDR3 protein gets one entry after TCRdb re-called the 5' RACE reads with MiXCR. The table shows some 1.8 million distinct CDR3 sequences, with around 40% occurring only once. The sequencing sample was made of blood. The source of this sequence is a human donor in good health. V usage is TRBV7-2 and J usage is TRBJ2-2; 10 nucleotides align to TRBD2. The CDR3 DNA follows: TGTGCCAGCAGCTTCCCTCGGACTAGCGGTCTGAATGGGGAGCTGTTTTTT. This translates into CASSFPRTSGLNGELFF.